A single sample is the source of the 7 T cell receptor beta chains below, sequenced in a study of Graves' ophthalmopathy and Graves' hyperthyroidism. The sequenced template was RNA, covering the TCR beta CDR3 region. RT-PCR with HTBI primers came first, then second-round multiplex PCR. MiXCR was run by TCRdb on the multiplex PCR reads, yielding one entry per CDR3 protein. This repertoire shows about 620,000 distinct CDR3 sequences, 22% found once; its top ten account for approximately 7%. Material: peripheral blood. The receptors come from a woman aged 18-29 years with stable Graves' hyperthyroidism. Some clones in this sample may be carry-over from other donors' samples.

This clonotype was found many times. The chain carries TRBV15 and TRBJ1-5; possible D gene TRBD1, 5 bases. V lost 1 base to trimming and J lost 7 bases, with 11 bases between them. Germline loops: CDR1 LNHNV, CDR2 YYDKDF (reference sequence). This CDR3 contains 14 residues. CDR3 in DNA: TGTGCCACCAGCAGAGGGGGGATTGTCCAGCCCCAGCATTTT. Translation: CATSRGGIVQPQHF.

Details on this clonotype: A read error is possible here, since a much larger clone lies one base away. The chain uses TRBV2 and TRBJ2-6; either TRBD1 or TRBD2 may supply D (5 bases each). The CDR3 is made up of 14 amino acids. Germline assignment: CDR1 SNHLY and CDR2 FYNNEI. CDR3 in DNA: TGTGCCTGCCTAGCCGACTCTGGGGCCAACGTCCTGAGTTTC. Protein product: CACLADSGANVLSF.

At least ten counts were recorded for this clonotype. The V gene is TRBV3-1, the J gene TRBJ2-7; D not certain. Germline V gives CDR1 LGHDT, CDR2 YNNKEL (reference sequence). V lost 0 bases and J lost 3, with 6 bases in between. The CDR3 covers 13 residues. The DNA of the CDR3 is TGTGCCAGCAGCCAAGATACAGACTACGAGCAGTACTTC. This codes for CASSQDTDYEQYF.

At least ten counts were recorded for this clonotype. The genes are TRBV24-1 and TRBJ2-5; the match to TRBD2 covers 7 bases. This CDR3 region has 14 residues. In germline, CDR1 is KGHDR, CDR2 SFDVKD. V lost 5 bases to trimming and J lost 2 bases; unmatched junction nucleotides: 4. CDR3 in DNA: TGTGCCACCAGTGCTAGCGGTACTCAAGAGACCCAGTACTTC. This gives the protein CATSASGTQETQYF.

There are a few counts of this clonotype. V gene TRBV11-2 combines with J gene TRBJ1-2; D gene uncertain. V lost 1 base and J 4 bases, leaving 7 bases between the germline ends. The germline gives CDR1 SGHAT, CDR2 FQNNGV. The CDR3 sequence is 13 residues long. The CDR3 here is CASSLVSVYGYTF. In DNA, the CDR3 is TGTGCCAGCAGCTTAGTCTCTGTCTATGGCTACACCTTC.

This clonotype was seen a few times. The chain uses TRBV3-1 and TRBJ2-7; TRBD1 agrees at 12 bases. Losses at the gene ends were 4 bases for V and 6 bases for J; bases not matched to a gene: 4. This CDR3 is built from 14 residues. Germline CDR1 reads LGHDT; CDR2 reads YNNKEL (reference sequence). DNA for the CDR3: TGTGCCAGCAGCCGCGGGACAGGGGGCTTCGAGCAGTACTTC. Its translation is CASSRGTGGFEQYF.

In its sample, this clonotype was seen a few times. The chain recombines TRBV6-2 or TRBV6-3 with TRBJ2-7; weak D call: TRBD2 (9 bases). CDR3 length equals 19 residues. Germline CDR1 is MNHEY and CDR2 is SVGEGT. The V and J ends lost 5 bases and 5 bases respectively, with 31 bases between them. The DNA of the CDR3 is TGTGCCAGCAGTCACGGGTCAGGGGGCGAAGGCGGGAGGGTCAACGAGCAGTACTTC. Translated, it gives CASSHGSGGEGGRVNEQYF.